The next 16 T cell receptor beta chains were all read from a single sample in a study of blood T cell repertoires in COVID-19. Profiled with immunoSEQ multiplex PCR; TCRdb holds only in-frame clones, not every one. Found here are 35,000 or so clones, approximately 87% of them singletons; the top ten hold roughly 12%. Sequenced material: peripheral blood. These receptor sequences come from a man aged 65-85 years with acute or convalescent COVID-19.

This chain connects TRBV28 to TRBJ2-3; 8 nucleotides line up with TRBD2. The CDR3 is 17 amino acids. Per the germline V gene, CDR1 is MDHEN and CDR2 is SYDVKM. V gave up 7 bases and J gave up 2 bases; unmatched junction bases: 14. CDR3 residues: CASTIPGLVDNTDTQYF. CDR3 nucleotides: TGTGCCAGCACTATCCCGGGACTAGTCGATAACACAGATACGCAGTATTTT.

There are a few counts of this clone. The V call is TRBV27, the J call TRBJ2-1, with 9 bases aligning to TRBD2. Trimming removed 4 bases from V and 0 bases from J; junction bases left unmatched: 7. CDR3 size: 17 residues. The germline gives CDR1 MNHEY, CDR2 SMNVEV (reference sequence). The CDR3 protein is CASSSSWTSASYNEQFF. In DNA form, the CDR3 reads TGTGCCAGCAGTTCCTCCTGGACTAGCGCCTCCTACAATGAGCAGTTCTTC.

The chain joins TRBV11-2 to TRBJ2-5; D remains ambiguous. V was clipped by 0 bases and J by 4 bases, with 3 bases between them. The CDR3 spans 12 residues. CDR1 and CDR2 (germline): SGHAT, FQNNGV. The CDR3 protein is CASSLDRETQYF. The CDR3 DNA follows: TGTGCCAGCAGCTTAGATCGAGAGACCCAGTACTTC.

The CDR3 here is CASSVATDLAGGPVETQYF. In DNA, the CDR3 is TGTGCCAGCAGCGTAGCTACCGATTTAGCGGGAGGGCCGGTAGAGACCCAGTACTTC. The chain couples TRBV9 to TRBJ2-5, with 11 bases identical to TRBD2. The CDR3 contains 19 residues. The germline CDR1 and CDR2 sequences are SGDLS and YYNGEE. V lost 0 bases and J lost 4; bases outside the gene matches: 14.

V is TRBV5-1 and J is TRBJ2-2; weak D call: TRBD2 (5 bases). Trimming cost V 0 bases and J 4 bases, with 7 bases left between them. The germline gives CDR1 SGHRS, CDR2 YFSETQ. The CDR3 consists of 14 residues. CDR3 region: CASSLDRGTGELFF. CDR3 DNA sequence: TGCGCCAGCAGCTTGGATCGGGGCACCGGGGAGCTGTTTTTT.

A word on this clone: Compared with germline, one end of the junction differs, possibly owing to a read error. The chain combines TRBV19 with TRBJ1-2; a possible D gene is TRBD1 (5 bases). CDR1 is LNHDA, CDR2 SQIVND, per germline (reference sequence). The CDR3 loop spans 15 amino acids. The CDR3 nucleotides are TGTGCCAGTACTATAAACTCCGGGGGAGGCTATGGCTACACCTTC. It encodes CASTINSGGGYGYTF.

The CDR3 reads CASSSVGGAHSPLHF. For the CDR3, the DNA is TGTGCCAGCAGCTCAGTGGGGGGGGCGCACTCACCCCTCCACTTT. The rearrangement joins TRBV9 to TRBJ1-6, with D possibly matching TRBD1 (6 bases). V was cut by 4 bases and J by 10 bases, with 18 bases left in between. Per the germline V gene, CDR1 is SGDLS and CDR2 is YYNGEE. This CDR3 is 15 amino acids long.

This chain connects TRBV5-6 to TRBJ2-1; D remains ambiguous. The CDR3 has 14 residues. Germline V gene data show CDR1 as SGHDT and CDR2 as YYEEEE. Deletions cut 0 bases from V and 0 bases from J, with 4 bases between. CDR3 protein: CASSLASSYNEQFF. The CDR3 nucleotides read TGTGCCAGCAGCTTGGCCAGCTCCTACAATGAGCAGTTCTTC.

The V call is TRBV5-6, the J call TRBJ2-7; a possible D gene is TRBD1 (6 bases). The CDR3 is 14 residues long. The germline V gene has CDR1 SGHDT and CDR2 YYEEEE. The V gene lost 3 bases and the J gene lost 6 bases, with 16 bases spanning the gap. This chain's CDR3 is CASSSTGTTLEQYF. CDR3 DNA sequence: TGTGCCAGCAGCTCCACCGGGACAACCCTCGAGCAGTACTTC.

This sequence joins TRBV10-3 and TRBJ2-2; 7 bases are a match to TRBD2. Per the germline V gene, CDR1 is ENHRY and CDR2 is SYGVKD. This CDR3 has 14 residues. V lost 7 bases to trimming and J lost 5 bases; unmatched junction nucleotides: 7. In DNA, the CDR3 is TGTGCCATCACGGCGGGAGCCGTAACCGGGGAGCTGTTTTTT. Protein product: CAITAGAVTGELFF.

The chain links TRBV27 to TRBJ2-5; 7 nucleotides line up with TRBD1. Per germline, CDR1 MNHEY and CDR2 SMNVEV (reference sequence). The CDR3 length is 13 residues. With V trimmed by 9 bases and J by 1 base, 5 bases remained unmatched. CDR3 loop: CASRDRVQETQYF. CDR3 nucleotides: TGTGCCAGTAGAGACAGGGTCCAAGAGACCCAGTACTTC.

This clone was recorded once. This sequence joins TRBV3-1 (or the pseudogene TRBV3-2) and TRBJ1-4; D gene unclear. Germline V gene data show CDR1 as LGHDT and CDR2 as YNNKEL (reference sequence). V was shortened by 0 bases and J by 6 bases, with 17 bases between the two germline ends. There are 17 residues in the CDR3. CDR3 loop: CASSQERTGQRDEKLFF. DNA for the CDR3: TGTGCCAGCAGCCAAGAACGCACGGGTCAGCGGGATGAAAAACTGTTTTTT.

V is TRBV6-5 and J is TRBJ2-7; 7 nucleotides align to TRBD2. V was pared by 6 bases and J by 2 bases, with 7 bases of the junction left unmatched. The CDR3 totals 14 residues. Germline-derived CDR1 and CDR2 are MNHEY and SVGAGI. The CDR3 loop is CASSLGLGAYEQYF. CDR3 nucleotide sequence: TGTGCCAGCAGCCTAGGACTAGGAGCCTACGAGCAGTACTTC.

Only one count was recorded for this clone. The rearrangement links TRBV28 to TRBJ1-1; 12 bases line up with TRBD1. The CDR3 is made up of 14 amino acids. In germline, CDR1 is MDHEN, CDR2 SYDVKM. The V and J ends lost 4 bases and 5 bases, in that order; junction bases with no gene match: 2. The CDR3 DNA reads as TGTGCCAGCAGTTGGGACAGGGGGCGAACTGAAGCTTTCTTT. It specifies CASSWDRGRTEAFF.

The V and J genes are TRBV18 and TRBJ1-5, with 9 bases that match TRBD1. Germline V lookup: CDR1 KGHSH, CDR2 LQKENI. Unmatched junction bases numbered 3, after V lost 1 base and J lost 5 bases. The CDR3 covers 15 residues. CDR3 sequence (DNA): TGTGCCAGCTCACCACTACAGGGGGCGGATCAGCCCCAGCATTTT. Protein sequence: CASSPLQGADQPQHF.

Written as DNA, the CDR3 is TGCGCCAGCAGCCAAGATCACTCCAGGGTGAACACTGAAGCTTTCTTT. This sequence encodes CASSQDHSRVNTEAFF. This chain joins TRBV4-3 and TRBJ1-1; D possibly corresponds to TRBD1 (5 bases). CDR3 length: 16 amino acids. The V gene's germline CDR1 is LGHNA and CDR2 YSLEER. Trimming took 0 bases from V and 0 from J, leaving 11 bases between them.